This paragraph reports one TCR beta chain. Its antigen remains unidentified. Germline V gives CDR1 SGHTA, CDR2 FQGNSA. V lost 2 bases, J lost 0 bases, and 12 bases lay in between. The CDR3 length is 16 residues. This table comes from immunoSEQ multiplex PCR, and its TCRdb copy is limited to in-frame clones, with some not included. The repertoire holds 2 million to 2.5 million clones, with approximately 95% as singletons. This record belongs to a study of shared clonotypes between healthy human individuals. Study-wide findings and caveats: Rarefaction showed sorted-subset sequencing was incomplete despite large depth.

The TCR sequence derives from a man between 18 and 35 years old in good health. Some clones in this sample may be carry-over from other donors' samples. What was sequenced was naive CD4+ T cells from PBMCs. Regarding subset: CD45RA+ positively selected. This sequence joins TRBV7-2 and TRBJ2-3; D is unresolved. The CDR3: CASSLLWQDSTDTQYF. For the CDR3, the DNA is TGTGCCAGCAGCTTATTGTGGCAGGACAGCACAGATACGCAGTATTTT.